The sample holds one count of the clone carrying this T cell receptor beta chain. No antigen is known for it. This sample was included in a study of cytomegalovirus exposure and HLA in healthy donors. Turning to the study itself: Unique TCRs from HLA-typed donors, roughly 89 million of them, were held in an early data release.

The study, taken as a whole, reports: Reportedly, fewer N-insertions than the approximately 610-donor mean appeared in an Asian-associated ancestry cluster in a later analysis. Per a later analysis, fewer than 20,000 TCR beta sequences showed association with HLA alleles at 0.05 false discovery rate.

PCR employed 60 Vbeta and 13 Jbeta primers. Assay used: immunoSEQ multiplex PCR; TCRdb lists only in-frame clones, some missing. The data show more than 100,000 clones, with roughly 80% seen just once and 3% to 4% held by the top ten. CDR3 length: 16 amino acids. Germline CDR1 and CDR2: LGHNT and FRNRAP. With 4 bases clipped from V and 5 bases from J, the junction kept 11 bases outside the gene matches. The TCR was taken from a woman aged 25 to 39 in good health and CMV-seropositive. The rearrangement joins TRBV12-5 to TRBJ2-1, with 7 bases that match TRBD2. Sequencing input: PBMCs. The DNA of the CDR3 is TGTGCTAGTGGTTCGGCGACTAGCTTGGCCCACAATGAGCAGTTCTTC. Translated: CASGSATSLAHNEQFF.